Each of the 4 T cell receptor beta chains below was sequenced from the same sample in a study of blood T cell repertoires in COVID-19. The table came from immunoSEQ multiplex PCR; TCRdb's copy has only in-frame clones and leaves some out. The table shows 400,000 to 500,000 clones, with 70% to 90% occurring only once. The sample taken for sequencing was PBMCs or T cells enriched from blood (not recorded which). Receptor source: a woman between 35 and 50 years old who had recovered from COVID-19.

The chain is built from TRBV5-1 and TRBJ2-7; possibly TRBD2 for D (6 bases). The CDR3 totals 14 residues. CDR1 and CDR2 (germline): SGHRS, YFSETQ. V was cut by 1 base and J by 6 bases, with 14 bases left in between. CDR3 protein: CASSLNRESREQYF. The CDR3 DNA is TGCGCCAGCAGCTTGAATCGGGAGTCCCGCGAGCAGTACTTC. The entire variable domain, with the rest obtained from reference TRBV5-1 and TRBJ2-7, is as follows: KAGVTQTPRYLIKTRGQQVTLSCSPISGHRSVSWYQQTPGQGLQFLFEYFSETQRNKGNFPGRFSGRQFSNSRSEMNVSTLELGDSALYLCASSLNRESREQYFGPGTRLTVT.

This clone was counted between two and nine times. This chain uses TRBV3-1 (or the pseudogene TRBV3-2) with TRBJ2-7; 10 nucleotides align to TRBD1. The CDR3 spans 18 residues. Germline assignment: CDR1 LGHDT and CDR2 YNNKEL (reference sequence). Unmatched junction bases numbered 14, after V lost 2 bases and J lost 4 bases. CDR3 DNA sequence: TGTGCCAGCAGCCAATCCGTTCCAACCGGGACAGGGGTTTACGAGCAGTACTTC. Amino acid sequence: CASSQSVPTGTGVYEQYF.

The chain uses TRBV5-6 and TRBJ2-7; TRBD1 agrees at 8 bases. V lost 5 bases and J lost 3; bases outside the gene matches: 13. This CDR3 region has 16 residues. CDR1 SGHDT and CDR2 YYEEEE come from the germline V gene. In nucleotides, the CDR3 is TGTGCCAGCAGTGCAGGCGACAGGGGTCCGTACTACGAGCAGTACTTC. It is translated as CASSAGDRGPYYEQYF.

This clone occurred a few times. The chain combines TRBV21-1 with TRBJ2-4; the table gives TRBD2 as D, unverified against the DNA. TRBV21-1 counts as a pseudogene. CDR3 size: 24 residues. The CDR3 here is CASSKGWTGESGTSGALAKNIQYF. The CDR3 nucleotides read TGTGCCAGCAGCAAAGGATGGACAGGGGAGTCCGGGACTAGCGGTGCCTTAGCCAAAAACATTCAGTACTTC.